This T cell receptor beta chain originates from a study of CD8 T cells in Susac syndrome. The CDR3 loop spans 15 amino acids. CDR1 and CDR2 (germline): SGHRS, YFSETQ. V dropped 0 bases and J dropped 6 bases, with 10 bases sitting between them. Reverse transcription of roughly 0.45 to 1 ug RNA was carried out with random hexamers. TCR beta CDR3 was amplified by immunoSEQ covering 54 Vbeta and 13 Jbeta. TCRdb passed the immunoSEQ multiplex PCR reads through MiXCR, listing each CDR3 protein once. The sample carries about 200,000 distinct CDR3 sequences, 95% recorded once. A few counts support this clonotype.

The sequencing input was CD4+ T cells from PBMCs. This TCR derives from a human donor with multiple sclerosis. V and J are TRBV5-1 and TRBJ1-6; D not resolved. The CDR3 here is CASSLDEGGNSPLHF. The CDR3 DNA reads TGCGCCAGCAGCTTGGATGAGGGTGGTAATTCACCCCTCCACTTT.